These T cell receptor beta chains were read from a single sample in a study of shared clonotypes between healthy human individuals. This table comes from immunoSEQ multiplex PCR, and its TCRdb copy is limited to in-frame clones, with some not included. The data contain some 2.4 million clones, roughly 93% of them singletons. The specimen sequenced was naive CD4+ T cells from PBMCs. The receptors come from a man aged 18-30 years in good health. Some clones in this sample may be carry-over from other donors' samples. CDR3s include the opening cysteine and the closing phenylalanine or tryptophan. A D gene is named only where the DNA matches it firmly. Rows may omit the clone size; those that give it use once, few, many or a size class.

J: TRBJ2-3; size: -; D: -; V: TRBV5-4; CDR3: CASSLGAAEHTDTQYF; DNA: TGTGCCAGCAGCCTAGGCGCAGCCGAGCACACAGATACGCAGTATTTT
J: TRBJ2-7; size: -; D: TRBD2; V: TRBV28; CDR3: CASRVGGSYEQYF; DNA: TGTGCCAGTAGGGTCGGCGGGAGCTACGAGCAGTACTTC
J: TRBJ2-5; size: -; D: TRBD1; V: TRBV7-2; CDR3: CASSPSDRGGETQYF; DNA: TGTGCCAGCAGCCCCTCGGACAGGGGAGGAGAGACCCAGTACTTC
J: TRBJ2-3; size: -; D: -; V: TRBV5-1; CDR3: CASSRPGGTDTQYF; DNA: TGCGCCAGCAGCAGGCCGGGCGGCACAGATACGCAGTATTTT
J: TRBJ1-4; size: -; D: -; V: TRBV28; CDR3: CASSFPRGPATNEKLFF; DNA: TGTGCCAGCAGTTTTCCCCGGGGACCTGCAACTAATGAAAAACTGTTTTTT
J: TRBJ1-6; size: -; D: TRBD1; V: TRBV9; CDR3: CASSVARDRVYNSPLHF; DNA: TGTGCCAGCAGCGTAGCGAGGGACAGAGTGTATAATTCACCCCTCCACTTT
J: TRBJ2-6; size: -; D: -; V: TRBV4-3; CDR3: CASSQFQQSSGANVLTF; DNA: TGCGCCAGCAGCCAATTCCAACAAAGCTCTGGGGCCAACGTCCTGACTTTC
J: TRBJ1-5; size: few; D: -; V: TRBV6-6; CDR3: CASSLLGQGLQPQHF; DNA: TGTGCCAGCAGTTTGTTAGGGCAGGGGCTTCAGCCCCAGCATTTT
J: TRBJ2-7; size: -; D: -; V: TRBV5-6; CDR3: CASSPGLSLYEQYF; DNA: TGTGCCAGCAGCCCCGGGCTATCCCTTTACGAGCAGTACTTC
J: TRBJ2-1; size: -; D: TRBD2; V: TRBV7-9; CDR3: CASSTRAGQNYNEQFF; DNA: TGTGCCAGCAGTACAAGAGCGGGGCAGAACTACAATGAGCAGTTCTTC
J: TRBJ2-2; size: -; D: TRBD1; V: TRBV7-9; CDR3: CASSSRQGGTGELFF; DNA: TGTGCCAGCAGCTCCCGACAGGGGGGCACCGGGGAGCTGTTTTTT
J: TRBJ2-1; size: once; D: -; V: TRBV7-2; CDR3: CASSLDPSPYNEQFF; DNA: TGTGCCAGCAGCTTAGATCCTAGCCCCTACAATGAGCAGTTCTTC
J: TRBJ2-4; size: -; D: -; V: TRBV28; CDR3: CASSTGFGAKNIQYF; DNA: TGTGCCAGCAGTACAGGGTTCGGAGCCAAAAACATTCAGTACTTC
J: TRBJ1-3; size: -; D: -; V: TRBV28; CDR3: CASSYSGSGNTIYF; DNA: TGTGCCAGCAGTTACAGCGGCTCTGGAAACACCATATATTTT
J: TRBJ1-2; size: -; D: TRBD1; V: TRBV7-8; CDR3: CASSQRQGINYGYTF; DNA: TGTGCCAGCAGCCAGAGACAGGGGATTAACTATGGCTACACCTTC
J: TRBJ2-7; size: -; D: -; V: TRBV11-2; CDR3: CASSLRGEQYF; DNA: TGTGCCAGCAGCTTACGAGGCGAGCAGTACTTC
J: TRBJ1-1; size: -; D: -; V: TRBV7-3; CDR3: CASSFTGMNTEAFF; DNA: TGTGCCAGCAGCTTTACCGGGATGAACACTGAAGCTTTCTTT
J: TRBJ2-7; size: once; D: -; V: TRBV9; CDR3: CASSATGLEQYF; DNA: TGTGCCAGCAGTGCCACAGGGCTCGAGCAGTACTTC
J: TRBJ1-2; size: -; D: -; V: TRBV9; CDR3: CASSHQSGADRGYTF; DNA: TGTGCCAGCAGCCACCAATCTGGGGCAGATCGGGGCTACACCTTC
J: TRBJ2-6; size: once; D: TRBD2; V: TRBV28; CDR3: CASSAPSGRASGANVLTF; DNA: TGTGCCAGCAGTGCCCCTAGCGGGAGGGCCTCTGGGGCCAACGTCCTGACTTTC
J: TRBJ2-7; size: -; D: -; V: TRBV6-1; CDR3: CASSAGLEEAYEQYF; DNA: TGTGCCAGCAGCGCGGGACTCGAAGAGGCCTACGAGCAGTACTTC
J: TRBJ2-7; size: -; D: TRBD2; V: TRBV14; CDR3: CASSILSGRDYYEQYF; DNA: TGTGCCAGCAGTATTTTAAGCGGGAGGGATTACTACGAGCAGTACTTC
J: TRBJ2-1; size: -; D: -; V: TRBV5-6; CDR3: CASSLVLQRYSYNEQFF; DNA: TGTGCCAGCAGCTTGGTACTTCAGAGATACTCCTACAATGAGCAGTTCTTC
J: TRBJ2-1; size: -; D: -; V: TRBV28; CDR3: CASRPGTAASSYNEQFF; DNA: TGTGCCAGTCGCCCAGGGACTGCTGCCAGCTCCTACAATGAGCAGTTCTTC
J: TRBJ1-1; size: -; D: -; V: TRBV2; CDR3: CASIRGADTEAFF; DNA: TGTGCCAGCATCCGAGGGGCGGACACTGAAGCTTTCTTT
J: TRBJ2-7; size: once; D: TRBD1; V: TRBV12-5; CDR3: CASGFNAGTGAYEQYF; DNA: TGTGCTAGTGGTTTTAACGCCGGGACAGGAGCCTACGAGCAGTACTTC
J: TRBJ2-7; size: -; D: -; V: TRBV6-6; CDR3: CASIPRGGAFSYEQYF; DNA: TGTGCCAGTATCCCGAGGGGGGGTGCCTTCTCCTACGAGCAGTACTTC
J: TRBJ2-7; size: -; D: -; V: TRBV5-1; CDR3: CASNSGIAYEQYF; DNA: TGCGCCAGCAACTCTGGGATAGCCTACGAGCAGTACTTC
J: TRBJ2-7; size: once; D: -; V: TRBV7-9; CDR3: CASSLAGPQGPYEQYF; DNA: TGTGCCAGCAGCTTAGCGGGTCCTCAGGGCCCCTACGAGCAGTACTTC
J: TRBJ1-2; size: -; D: -; V: TRBV5-1; CDR3: CASSLVIGRYGYTF; DNA: TGCGCCAGCAGCTTGGTTATAGGCAGATATGGCTACACCTTC
J: TRBJ1-2; size: -; D: -; V: TRBV5-6; CDR3: CASSFGASEGYTF; DNA: TGTGCCAGCAGCTTTGGGGCCTCGGAGGGCTACACCTTC
J: TRBJ1-2; size: -; D: -; V: TRBV7-2; CDR3: CASSLVTVGYTF; DNA: TGTGCCAGCAGCTTAGTAACAGTAGGCTACACCTTC
J: TRBJ1-5; size: -; D: -; V: TRBV28; CDR3: CATRGLGQPQHF; DNA: TGTGCCACCAGGGGATTGGGTCAGCCCCAGCATTTT
J: TRBJ2-5; size: -; D: -; V: TRBV5-1; CDR3: CASSSRAGQFFEETQYF; DNA: TGCGCCAGCAGCTCTAGAGCGGGACAGTTCTTCGAAGAGACCCAGTACTTC
J: TRBJ1-4; size: -; D: TRBD1; V: TRBV28; CDR3: CASSLPGQGNEKLFF; DNA: TGTGCCAGCAGTCTCCCGGGACAGGGAAATGAAAAACTGTTTTTT
J: TRBJ2-7; size: -; D: TRBD2; V: TRBV5-1; CDR3: CASSLAGGMTYEQYF; DNA: TGCGCCAGCAGCTTGGCCGGGGGGATGACCTACGAGCAGTACTTC
J: TRBJ1-2; size: -; D: TRBD1; V: TRBV28; CDR3: CASSSPRQGADDYGYTF; DNA: TGTGCCAGCAGTTCTCCTCGACAGGGGGCGGACGACTATGGCTACACCTTC
J: TRBJ2-7; size: -; D: -; V: TRBV7-8; CDR3: CASSLMSYEQYF; DNA: TGTGCCAGCAGCCTAATGTCCTACGAGCAGTACTTC
J: TRBJ1-1; size: -; D: -; V: TRBV9; CDR3: CASSVADQENTEAFF; DNA: TGTGCCAGCAGCGTAGCTGATCAGGAGAACACTGAAGCTTTCTTT
J: TRBJ2-1; size: once; D: -; V: TRBV11-2; CDR3: CASSLNMNSYNEQFF; DNA: TGTGCCAGCAGCTTAAACATGAACTCCTACAATGAGCAGTTCTTC